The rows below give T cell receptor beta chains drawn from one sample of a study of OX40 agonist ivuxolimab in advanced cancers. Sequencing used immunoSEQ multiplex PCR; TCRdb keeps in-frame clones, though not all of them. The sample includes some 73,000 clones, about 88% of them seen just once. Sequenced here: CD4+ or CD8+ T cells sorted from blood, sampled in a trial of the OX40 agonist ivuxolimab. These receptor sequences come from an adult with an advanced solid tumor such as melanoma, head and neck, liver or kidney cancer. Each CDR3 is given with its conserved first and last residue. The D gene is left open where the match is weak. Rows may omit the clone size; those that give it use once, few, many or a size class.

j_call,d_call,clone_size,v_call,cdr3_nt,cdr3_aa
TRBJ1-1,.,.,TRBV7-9,TGTGCCAGCAGCTTAGCGGGACGACAGCGAACCACTGAAGCTTTCTTT,CASSLAGRQRTTEAFF
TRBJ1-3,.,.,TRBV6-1,TGTGCCAGCAACCCAAACAGAATCTCTGGAAACACCATATATTTT,CASNPNRISGNTIYF
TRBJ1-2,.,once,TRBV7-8,TGTGCCAGCAGCTTCATAGACAGAAACTATGGCTACACCTTC,CASSFIDRNYGYTF
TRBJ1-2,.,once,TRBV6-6,TGTGCCAGCAGTTACTCGATGGGCTATGGCTACACCTTC,CASSYSMGYGYTF
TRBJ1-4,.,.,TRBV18,TGTGCCAGCTCACTTCAAACTAATGAAAAACTGTTTTTT,CASSLQTNEKLFF
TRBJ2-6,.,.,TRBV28,TGTGCCAGCAGTCTCCCTGGGGCCAACGTCCTGACTTTC,CASSLPGANVLTF
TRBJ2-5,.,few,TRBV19,TGTGCCAGTAGTGGTAATCGGGAAGAGACCCAGTACTTC,CASSGNREETQYF
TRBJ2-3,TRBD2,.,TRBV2,TGTGCCAGCAGTGGGGAGCGGGGAGGGGATACGCAGTATTTT,CASSGERGGDTQYF
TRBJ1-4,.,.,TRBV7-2,TGTGCCAGCAGCTTAGACGGGCAGGGAGCAACTAATGAAAAACTGTTTTTT,CASSLDGQGATNEKLFF
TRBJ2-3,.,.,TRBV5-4,TGTGCCAGCAGCTTGGGGGCTAGCGGCACAGATACGCAGTATTTT,CASSLGASGTDTQYF
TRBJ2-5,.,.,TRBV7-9,TGTGCCAGCAGCTCCGCCGGACGGGTTGAGACCCAGTACTTC,CASSSAGRVETQYF
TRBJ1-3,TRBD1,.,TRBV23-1,TGCGCCAGCAGTCAAGGGAGACAGGGGACTGGTGGAAACACCATATATTTT,CASSQGRQGTGGNTIYF
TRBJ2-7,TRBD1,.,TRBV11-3,TGTGCCAGCAGCGGTGACCGGACAGGGACCTACGAGCAGTACTTC,CASSGDRTGTYEQYF
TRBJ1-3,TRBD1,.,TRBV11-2,TGTGCCAGCAGCCAAGACAGGGGCATCGGAAACACCATATATTTT,CASSQDRGIGNTIYF
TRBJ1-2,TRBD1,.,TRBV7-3,TGTGCCAGCAGCAGAGGTGGACAGGGGAGGTTAGGCTACACCTTC,CASSRGGQGRLGYTF
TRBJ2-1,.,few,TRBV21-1,TGTGCCAGCAGCAGGACAGTTTACAATGAGCAGTTCTTC,CASSRTVYNEQFF
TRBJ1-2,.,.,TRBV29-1,TGCAGCGTTGTAAGGGGAGATGGCTACACCTTC,CSVVRGDGYTF
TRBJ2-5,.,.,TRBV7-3,TGTGCCAGCAGCAAACAGGGTGGGATTGAAGAGACCCAGTACTTC,CASSKQGGIEETQYF
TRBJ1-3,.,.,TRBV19,TGTGCCAGTACCCCTGTCTCTGGAAACACCATATATTTT,CASTPVSGNTIYF
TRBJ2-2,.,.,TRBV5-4,TGTGCCAGCCATCTTTCCACCGGGGAGCTGTTTTTT,CASHLSTGELFF
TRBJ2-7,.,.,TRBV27,TGTGCCAGCATCCAGCGGGTTCCCTACGAGCAGTACTTC,CASIQRVPYEQYF
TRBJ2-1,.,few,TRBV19,TGTGCCAGTAGTACAGGGTACAATGAGCAGTTCTTC,CASSTGYNEQFF
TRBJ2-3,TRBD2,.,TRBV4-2,TGTGCCAGCAGCCCCAAAGCGGGGGGGACAACAGATACGCAGTATTTT,CASSPKAGGTTDTQYF
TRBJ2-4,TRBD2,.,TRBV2,TGTGCCAGCAGTGAAGGAATAGCGGGGACCCTAGCCAAAAACATTCAGTACTTC,CASSEGIAGTLAKNIQYF
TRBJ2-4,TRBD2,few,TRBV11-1,TGTGCCAGCAGGGTACTAGCGGGACTAGCCAAAAACATTCAGTACTTC,CASRVLAGLAKNIQYF
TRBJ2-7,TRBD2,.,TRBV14,TGTGCCAGCTCGGGACTAGCGGGTCGGTACGAGCAGTACTTC,CASSGLAGRYEQYF
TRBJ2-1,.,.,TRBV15,TGTGCCACCAGCAGAGATCGAAATAGCGGAGACAATGAGCAGTTCTTC,CATSRDRNSGDNEQFF
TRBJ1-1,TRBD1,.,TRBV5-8,TGTGCCAGCAGCTACATATTGGACAGGGTAGGCCCTGAAGCTTTCTTT,CASSYILDRVGPEAFF
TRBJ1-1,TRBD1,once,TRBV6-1,TGTGCCAGCAGTGATCAGGGGGGCACTGAAGCTTTCTTT,CASSDQGGTEAFF
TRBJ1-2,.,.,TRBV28,TGTGCCAGCAACGGGGGCAGTTACTATGGCTACACCTTC,CASNGGSYYGYTF
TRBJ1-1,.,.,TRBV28,TGTGCCAGCACAGGTCGTACAGGGTTGAACACTGAAGCTTTCTTT,CASTGRTGLNTEAFF
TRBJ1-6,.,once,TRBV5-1,TGCGCCAGCAGCGCAAAGACAGACTCCTATAATTCACCCCTCCACTTT,CASSAKTDSYNSPLHF
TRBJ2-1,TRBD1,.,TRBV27,TGTGCCAGCAGTGGGGGACAGGTCTACAATGAGCAGTTCTTC,CASSGGQVYNEQFF